Listed below are T cell receptor beta chains from one sample, sequenced in a study of CD8+ T cells in alopecia areata. TCRdb keeps only in-frame clones here, not all; method: immunoSEQ multiplex PCR. The table shows 210,000 or so clones, with 66% occurring only once. The specimen comprised CD4+ T cells sorted from blood, sampled around week 42, from a patient treated with tofacitinib. The source is a human donor with alopecia areata. CDR3s include the opening cysteine and the closing phenylalanine or tryptophan. D genes are given only for firm matches. Where a row states a size, it is once, few, many or the class of an expanded clone; other rows omit it.

len,v_gene,abundance,j_gene,d_gene,CDR3nt,CDR3aa
13,TRBV29-1,-,TRBJ1-4,TRBD1,TGCAGCGTTGCGGTACAGGGGAATGAAAAACTGTTTTTT,CSVAVQGNEKLFF
14,TRBV15,-,TRBJ1-1,-,TGTGCCACCAGCAGAGATGGGTGGAACACTGAAGCTTTCTTT,CATSRDGWNTEAFF
13,TRBV29-1,few,TRBJ1-4,-,TGCAGCGTTGTCTTCTCTGGCAGTGAAAAACTGTTTTTT,CSVVFSGSEKLFF
17,TRBV10-1,many,TRBJ2-1,-,TGCGCCAGCAGTGCGGTGAACAGGGCATTAAGGAGGAATGAGCAGTTCTTC,CASSAVNRALRRNEQFF
11,TRBV20-1,-,TRBJ2-7,-,TGCAGTGCTAGAGTGACCTACGAGCAGTACTTC,CSARVTYEQYF
16,TRBV29-1,-,TRBJ1-2,TRBD1,TGCAGCGTTGAAGAGAGTCCGGGACAGGGAAACTATGGCTACACCTTC,CSVEESPGQGNYGYTF
13,TRBV2,-,TRBJ1-1,-,TGTGCCAGCAGTTTAGCCCCGGACAGAGAAGCTTTCTTT,CASSLAPDREAFF
11,TRBV29-1,-,TRBJ2-7,TRBD1,TGCAGCGTTGGGGACAGGGCCGAGCAGTACTTC,CSVGDRAEQYF
12,TRBV29-1,-,TRBJ1-2,-,TGCAGCGTCTTCACTCTTCACTATGGCTACACCTTC,CSVFTLHYGYTF
16,TRBV4-3,-,TRBJ2-2,-,TGCGCCAGCAGCCAAAACGTTGCACTAAACACCGGGGAGCTGTTTTTT,CASSQNVALNTGELFF
12,TRBV30,-,TRBJ1-2,-,TGTGCCTGGAGTCCGGTCCTAAATGGCTACACCTTC,CAWSPVLNGYTF
12,TRBV30,-,TRBJ2-1,-,TGTGCCTGGAGTACCACCCTTTATGAGCAGTTCTTC,CAWSTTLYEQFF
15,TRBV4-1,-,TRBJ1-5,-,TGCGCCAGCAGCCAAGATACGACATACAATCAGCCCCAGCATTTT,CASSQDTTYNQPQHF
13,TRBV29-1,-,TRBJ2-4,TRBD1,TGCAGCGTGACCGGGACAGTCAAAAACATTCAGTACTTC,CSVTGTVKNIQYF
14,TRBV5-1,-,TRBJ1-2,TRBD1,TGCGCCAGCAGCTTGGTGACAGGGGAGGACGGCTACACCTTC,CASSLVTGEDGYTF
14,TRBV4-3,many,TRBJ1-2,-,TGCGCCAGCAGCCAAGATGTAGGGGGACGGGGCTACACCTTC,CASSQDVGGRGYTF
16,TRBV29-1,-,TRBJ2-6,-,TGCAGCGTTCTCCGAGATAACAGGGCGGGGGCCAACGTCCTGACTTTC,CSVLRDNRAGANVLTF
13,TRBV5-1,few,TRBJ2-5,-,TGCGCCAGCAGCTTGGGGACCGGGGAGACCCAGTACTTC,CASSLGTGETQYF
16,TRBV2,-,TRBJ1-5,-,TGTGCCAGCAGTATAGTGGGGAGCCATAGCAATCAGCCCCAGCATTTT,CASSIVGSHSNQPQHF
17,TRBV30,few,TRBJ2-2,TRBD2,TGTGCCTGGACGACCGTCAGCGGGGGGGCATACACCGGGGAGCTGTTTTTT,CAWTTVSGGAYTGELFF
16,TRBV6-6,few,TRBJ1-5,-,TGTGCCAGCAGTTACTCAGATTTGTTTAGCAATCAGCCCCAGCATTTT,CASSYSDLFSNQPQHF
14,TRBV5-1,-,TRBJ2-5,-,TGCGCCAGCAGCTTGGAGGCAGGGCGCGAGACCCAGTACTTC,CASSLEAGRETQYF
14,TRBV29-1,-,TRBJ1-2,TRBD1,TGCAGCGTTGAAGCCTCGCAGGGGGCGGATGGCTACACCTTC,CSVEASQGADGYTF
15,TRBV30,-,TRBJ1-1,-,TGTGCCTGGAGTGTAATACCTCTAAGGGCCACTGAAGCTTTCTTT,CAWSVIPLRATEAFF
16,TRBV15,-,TRBJ2-7,TRBD2,TGTGCCACCAGCAGAGATCAACTAGCGGGCGTTTACGAGCAGTACTTC,CATSRDQLAGVYEQYF
15,TRBV9,-,TRBJ1-5,TRBD1,TGTGCCAGCATTCGCGACAGGGTGGGCAATCAGCCCCAGCATTTT,CASIRDRVGNQPQHF
11,TRBV30,once,TRBJ1-6,-,TGTGCCTGGGAGAATAATTCACCCCTCCACTTT,CAWENNSPLHF
14,TRBV10-3,once,TRBJ1-2,-,TGTGCCATCAGTTCAGAACAAAGAAACTATGGCTACACCTTC,CAISSEQRNYGYTF
14,TRBV5-1,-,TRBJ1-1,-,-,CASSLRQQNTEAFF
10,TRBV29-1,-,TRBJ2-1,-,TGCAGCGTTGCAGGGTACGAGCAGTTCTTC,CSVAGYEQFF
14,TRBV29-1,-,TRBJ2-7,TRBD1,TGCAGCGTGTCAGGGACAGGGAGGCGATACGAGCAGTACTTC,CSVSGTGRRYEQYF
15,TRBV29-1,few,TRBJ2-1,TRBD2,TGCAGCGTTGGGCTAGCGGGAGAAAACTACAATGAGCAGTTCTTC,CSVGLAGENYNEQFF
13,TRBV30,-,TRBJ1-4,-,TGTGCCTGCCGCTCTCAGCCTAATGAAAAACTGTTTTTT,CACRSQPNEKLFF
13,TRBV27,-,TRBJ2-7,-,TGTGCCACCGGCGGGCCCTACGCTTACGAGCAGTACTTC,CATGGPYAYEQYF
15,TRBV6-1,-,TRBJ2-3,TRBD2,TGTGCCAGCAGTGCCACAGGACTAGTGAAAGATACGCAGTATTTT,CASSATGLVKDTQYF
12,TRBV30,-,TRBJ2-1,-,TGTGCCTGGAGTCCTAGGGGGGATGAGCAGTTCTTC,CAWSPRGDEQFF
15,TRBV6-5,-,TRBJ2-5,-,TGTGCCAGCAGTTTCCAACATGGAATCCAAGAGACCCAGTACTTC,CASSFQHGIQETQYF
16,TRBV14,-,TRBJ2-3,-,TGTGCCAGCAGCCAAAAGGTCAGCCGGGACACAGATACGCAGTATTTT,CASSQKVSRDTDTQYF
18,TRBV15,-,TRBJ2-3,TRBD2,TGTGCCACCAGCAGAGATCCGCCAACTAGCGGGAGCACAGATACGCAGTATTTT,CATSRDPPTSGSTDTQYF
12,TRBV11-2,-,TRBJ2-7,-,TGTGCCAGCAGCTACATCAGGCGCGAGCAGTACTTC,CASSYIRREQYF
17,TRBV7-2,-,TRBJ2-6,TRBD1,TGTGCCAGCAGCTTAGGGACAGGAGCTGCTGGGGCCAACGTCCTGACTTTC,CASSLGTGAAGANVLTF
14,TRBV4-1,few,TRBJ1-1,-,TGCGCCAGCAGCCAAAATCCGATCGGCGCTGAAGCTTTCTTT,CASSQNPIGAEAFF